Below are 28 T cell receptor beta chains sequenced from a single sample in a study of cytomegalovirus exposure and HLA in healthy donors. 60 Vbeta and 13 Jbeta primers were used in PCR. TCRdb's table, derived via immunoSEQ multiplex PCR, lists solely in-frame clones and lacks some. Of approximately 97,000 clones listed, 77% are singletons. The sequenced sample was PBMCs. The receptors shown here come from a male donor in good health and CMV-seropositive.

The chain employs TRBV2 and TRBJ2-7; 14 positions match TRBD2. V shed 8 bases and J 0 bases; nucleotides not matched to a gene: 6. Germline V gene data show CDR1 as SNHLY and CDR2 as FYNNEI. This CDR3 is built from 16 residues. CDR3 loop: CASWAGTSGSSYEQYF. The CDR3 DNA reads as TGTGCCAGCTGGGCGGGGACTAGCGGGAGCTCCTACGAGCAGTACTTC.

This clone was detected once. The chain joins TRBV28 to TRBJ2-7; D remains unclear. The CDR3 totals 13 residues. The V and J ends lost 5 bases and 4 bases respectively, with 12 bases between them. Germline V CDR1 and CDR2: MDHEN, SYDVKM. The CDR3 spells CASSPPGAYEQYF. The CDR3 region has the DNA TGTGCCAGCAGTCCCCCAGGTGCTTACGAGCAGTACTTC.

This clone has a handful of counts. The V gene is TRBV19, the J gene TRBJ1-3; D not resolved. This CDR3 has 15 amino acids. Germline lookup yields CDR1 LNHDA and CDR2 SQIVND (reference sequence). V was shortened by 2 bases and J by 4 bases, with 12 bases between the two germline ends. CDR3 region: CASSISGKKGNTIYF. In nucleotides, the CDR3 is TGTGCCAGTAGTATATCGGGGAAGAAGGGAAACACCATATATTTT.

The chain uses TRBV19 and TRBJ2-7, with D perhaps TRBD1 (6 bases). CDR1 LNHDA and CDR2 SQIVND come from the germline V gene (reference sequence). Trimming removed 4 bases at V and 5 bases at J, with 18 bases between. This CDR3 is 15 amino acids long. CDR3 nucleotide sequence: TGTGCCAGTAGTACCCTATCCAGGGGACGACACGAGCAGTACTTC. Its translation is CASSTLSRGRHEQYF.

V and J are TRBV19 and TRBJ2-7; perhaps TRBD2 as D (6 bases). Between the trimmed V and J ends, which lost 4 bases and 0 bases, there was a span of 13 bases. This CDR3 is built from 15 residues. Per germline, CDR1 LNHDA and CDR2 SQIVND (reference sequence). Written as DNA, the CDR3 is TGTGCCAGTAGTACCGGGGACTTTAGCTCCTACGAGCAGTACTTC. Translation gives CASSTGDFSSYEQYF.

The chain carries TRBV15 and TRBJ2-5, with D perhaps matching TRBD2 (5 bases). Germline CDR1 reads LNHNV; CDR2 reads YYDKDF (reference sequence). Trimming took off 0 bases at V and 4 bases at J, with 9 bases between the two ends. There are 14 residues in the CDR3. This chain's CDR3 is CATSREDGGETQYF. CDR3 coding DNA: TGTGCCACCAGCAGAGAGGATGGAGGAGAGACCCAGTACTTC. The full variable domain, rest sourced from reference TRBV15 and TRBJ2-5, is DAMVIQNPRYQVTQFGKPVTLSCSQTLNHNVMYWYQQKSSQAPKLLFHYYDKDFNNEADTPDNFQSRRPNTSFCFLDIRSPGLGDTAMYLCATSREDGGETQYFGPGTRLLVL.

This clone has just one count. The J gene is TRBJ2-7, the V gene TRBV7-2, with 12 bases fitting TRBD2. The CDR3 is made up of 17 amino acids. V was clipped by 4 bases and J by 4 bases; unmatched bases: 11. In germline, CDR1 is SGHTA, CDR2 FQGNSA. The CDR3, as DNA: TGTGCCAGCAGCTCCTATGGACTAGCGGGAAGGAGTTACGAGCAGTACTTC. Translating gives CASSSYGLAGRSYEQYF.

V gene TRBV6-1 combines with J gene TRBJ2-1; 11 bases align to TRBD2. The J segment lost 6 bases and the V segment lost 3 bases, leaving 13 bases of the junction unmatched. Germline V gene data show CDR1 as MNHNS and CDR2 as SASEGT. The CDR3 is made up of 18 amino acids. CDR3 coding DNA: TGTGCCAGCAGTGAGCGGGCTCAGGGGACTAGCGGTTTCAATGAGCAGTTCTTC. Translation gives CASSERAQGTSGFNEQFF.

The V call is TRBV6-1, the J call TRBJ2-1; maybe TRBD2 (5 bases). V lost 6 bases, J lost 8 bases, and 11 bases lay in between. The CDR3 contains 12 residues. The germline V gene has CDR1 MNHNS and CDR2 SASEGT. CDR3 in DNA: TGTGCCAGCAGACCTAGCTGGGATGAGCAGTTCTTC. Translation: CASRPSWDEQFF.

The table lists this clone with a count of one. CDR3 DNA: TGTGCCAGCAGCGCGACAGGGGAGGGCGAGCAGTACTTC. This codes for CASSATGEGEQYF. This sequence joins TRBV9 and TRBJ2-7; D perhaps matches TRBD1 (8 bases). Deletions cut 3 bases from V and 6 bases from J, with 13 bases between. The germline gives CDR1 SGDLS, CDR2 YYNGEE. This CDR3 region has 13 residues.

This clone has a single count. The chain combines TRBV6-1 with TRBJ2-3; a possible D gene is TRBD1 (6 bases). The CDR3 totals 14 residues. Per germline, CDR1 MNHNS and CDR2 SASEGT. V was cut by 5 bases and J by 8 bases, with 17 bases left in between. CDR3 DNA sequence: TGTGCCAGCAGTCCCAGGGGTTCTCAGCGTACGCAGTATTTT. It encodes CASSPRGSQRTQYF.

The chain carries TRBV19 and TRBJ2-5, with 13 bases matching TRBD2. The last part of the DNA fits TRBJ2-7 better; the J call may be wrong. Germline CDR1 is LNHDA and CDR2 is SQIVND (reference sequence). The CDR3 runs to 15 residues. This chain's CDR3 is CASSITTSGRNEQYF. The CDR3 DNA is TGTGCCAGTAGTATAACGACTAGCGGGAGGAACGAGCAGTACTTC.

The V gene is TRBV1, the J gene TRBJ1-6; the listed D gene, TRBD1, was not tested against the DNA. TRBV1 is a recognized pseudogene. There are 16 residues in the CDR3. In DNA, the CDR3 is TGCACCAGCAGCCAAGATAGGGCAGGGAATAATTCACCCCTCCACTTT. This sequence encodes CTSSQDRAGNNSPLHF.

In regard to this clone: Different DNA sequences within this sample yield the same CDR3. CDR3: CASSSQGNTEAFF. The DNA for the CDR3 is TGCGCCAGCAGCTCCCAGGGGAACACTGAAGCTTTCTTT. The rearrangement uses TRBV5-1 and TRBJ1-1, with D possibly matching TRBD1 (5 bases). V lost 3 bases to trimming and J lost 1 base, with 7 bases between them. Germline V CDR1 and CDR2: SGHRS, YFSETQ. The CDR3 spans 13 residues.

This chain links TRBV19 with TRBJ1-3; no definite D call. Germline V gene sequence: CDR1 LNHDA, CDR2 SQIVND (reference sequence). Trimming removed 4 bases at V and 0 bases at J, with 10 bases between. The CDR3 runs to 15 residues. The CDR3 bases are TGTGCCAGTAGTACTATTACAGCCTCTGGAAACACCATATATTTT. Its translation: CASSTITASGNTIYF.

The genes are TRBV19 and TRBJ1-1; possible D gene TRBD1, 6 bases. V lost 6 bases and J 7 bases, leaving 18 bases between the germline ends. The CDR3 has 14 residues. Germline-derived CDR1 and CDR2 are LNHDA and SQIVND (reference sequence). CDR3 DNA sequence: TGTGCCAGTAGGAAGGGGGACGGGGAAGGTGAAGCTTTCTTT. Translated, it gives CASRKGDGEGEAFF.

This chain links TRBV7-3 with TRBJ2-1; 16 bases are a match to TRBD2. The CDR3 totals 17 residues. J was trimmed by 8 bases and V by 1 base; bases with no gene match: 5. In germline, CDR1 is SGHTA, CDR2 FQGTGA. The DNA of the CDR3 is TGTGCCAGCAGCTTAAAAGGGACTAGCGGGAGGGACGATGAGCAGTTCTTC. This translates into CASSLKGTSGRDDEQFF.

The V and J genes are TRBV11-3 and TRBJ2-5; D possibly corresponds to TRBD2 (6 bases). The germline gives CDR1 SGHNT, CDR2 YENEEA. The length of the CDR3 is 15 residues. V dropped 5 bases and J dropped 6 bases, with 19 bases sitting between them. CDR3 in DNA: TGTGCCAGCAGCACAAAAGGAGGGCCGTGGAAGACCCAGTACTTC. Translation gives CASSTKGGPWKTQYF. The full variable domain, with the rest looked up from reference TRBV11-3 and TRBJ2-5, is EAGVVQSPRYKIIEKKQPVAFWCNPISGHNTLYWYLQNLGQGPELLIRYENEEAVDDSQLPKDRFSAERLKGVDSTLKIQPAELGDSAVYLCASSTKGGPWKTQYFGPGTRLLVL.

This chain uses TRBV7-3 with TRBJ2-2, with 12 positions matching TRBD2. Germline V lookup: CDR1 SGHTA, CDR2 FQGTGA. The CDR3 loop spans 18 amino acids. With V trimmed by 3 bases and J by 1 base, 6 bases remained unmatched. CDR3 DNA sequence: TGTGCCAGCAGCTTGCTTCCGGGACTAGCGGGGAACACCGGGGAGCTGTTTTTT. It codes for CASSLLPGLAGNTGELFF. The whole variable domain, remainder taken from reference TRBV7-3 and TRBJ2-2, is GAGVSQTPSNKVTEKGKYVELRCDPISGHTALYWYRQSLGQGPEFLIYFQGTGAADDSGLPNDRFFAVRPEGSVSTLKIQRTERGDSAVYLCASSLLPGLAGNTGELFFGEGSRLTVL.

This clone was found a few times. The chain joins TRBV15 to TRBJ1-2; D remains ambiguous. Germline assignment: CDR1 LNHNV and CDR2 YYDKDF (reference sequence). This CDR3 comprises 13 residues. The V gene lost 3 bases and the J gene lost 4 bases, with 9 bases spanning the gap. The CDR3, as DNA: TGTGCCACCAGCAGCCGAGTGAGCTATGGCTACACCTTC. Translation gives CATSSRVSYGYTF.

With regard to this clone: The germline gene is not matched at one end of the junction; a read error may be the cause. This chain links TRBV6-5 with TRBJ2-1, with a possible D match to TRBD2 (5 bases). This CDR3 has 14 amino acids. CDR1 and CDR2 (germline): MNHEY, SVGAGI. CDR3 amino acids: CATVREGPYNEQFF. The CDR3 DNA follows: TGCGCAACGGTCCGGGAAGGGCCCTACAATGAGCAGTTCTTC.

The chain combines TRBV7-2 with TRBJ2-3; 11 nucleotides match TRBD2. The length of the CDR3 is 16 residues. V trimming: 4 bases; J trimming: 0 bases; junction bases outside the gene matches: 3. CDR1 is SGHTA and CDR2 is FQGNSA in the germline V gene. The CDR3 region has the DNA TGTGCCAGCAGCTCCCGACTAGCGGGAAGCACAGATACGCAGTATTTT. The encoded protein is CASSSRLAGSTDTQYF.

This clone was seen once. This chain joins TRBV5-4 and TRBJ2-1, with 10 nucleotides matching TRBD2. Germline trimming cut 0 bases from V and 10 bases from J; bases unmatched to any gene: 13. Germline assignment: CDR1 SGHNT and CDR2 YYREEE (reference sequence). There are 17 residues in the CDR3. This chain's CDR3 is CASSLAPSSGRAREQFF. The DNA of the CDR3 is TGTGCCAGCAGCTTGGCCCCGTCTAGCGGGAGAGCCCGGGAGCAGTTCTTC. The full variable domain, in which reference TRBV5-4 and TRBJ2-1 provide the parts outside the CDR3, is ETGVTQSPTHLIKTRGQQVTLRCSSQSGHNTVSWYQQALGQGPQFIFQYYREEENGRGNFPPRFSGLQFPNYSSELNVNALELDDSALYLCASSLAPSSGRAREQFFGPGTRLTVL.

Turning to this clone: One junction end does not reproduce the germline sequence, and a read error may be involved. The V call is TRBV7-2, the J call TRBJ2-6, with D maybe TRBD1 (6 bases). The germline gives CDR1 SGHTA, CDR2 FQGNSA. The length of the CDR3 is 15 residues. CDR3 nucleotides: TGTGCCAGCAGTCCTAACAGGGCTGGGGCCAACGGCCTGACTTTC. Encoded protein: CASSPNRAGANGLTF.

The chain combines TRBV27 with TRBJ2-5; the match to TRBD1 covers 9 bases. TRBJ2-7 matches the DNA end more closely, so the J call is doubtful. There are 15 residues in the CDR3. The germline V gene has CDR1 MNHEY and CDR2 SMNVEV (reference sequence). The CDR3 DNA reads TGTGCCAGCAGCTCTATGGGGACAGGGTCCTACGAGCAGTACTTC. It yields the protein CASSSMGTGSYEQYF.

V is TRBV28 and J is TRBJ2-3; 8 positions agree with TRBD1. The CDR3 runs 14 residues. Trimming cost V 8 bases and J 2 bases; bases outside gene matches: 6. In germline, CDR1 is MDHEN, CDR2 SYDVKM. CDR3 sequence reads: CASSTRGLTDTQYF. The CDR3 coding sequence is TGTGCCAGCTCGACCAGGGGGCTCACAGATACGCAGTATTTT.

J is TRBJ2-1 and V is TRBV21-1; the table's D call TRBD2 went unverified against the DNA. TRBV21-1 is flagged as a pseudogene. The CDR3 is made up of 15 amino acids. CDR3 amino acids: CASRIQKSGRNEQFF. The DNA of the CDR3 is TGTGCCAGCAGGATACAGAAGAGCGGGAGGAATGAGCAGTTCTTC.

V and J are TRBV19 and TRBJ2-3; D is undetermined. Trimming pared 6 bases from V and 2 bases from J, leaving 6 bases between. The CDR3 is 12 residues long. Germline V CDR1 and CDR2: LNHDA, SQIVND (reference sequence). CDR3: CASSPNTDTQYF. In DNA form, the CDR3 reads TGTGCCAGTAGCCCCAACACAGATACGCAGTATTTT.